The 5 T cell receptor beta chains below all came from one sample that was sequenced in a study of human T cells and chemical hapten exposure. Indicated time point: pre-sensitization, week 0. This sample's treatment: therapeutic diphenylcyclopropenone sensitization with weekly scalp DPC. TCRdb re-analysed the RACE reads in MiXCR, keeping a single row per CDR3 protein. The sample holds approximately 370,000 distinct CDR3 sequences, around 5.5% seen once. The sequenced sample was whole blood, obtained in connection with sensitization to the hapten diphenylcyclopropenone (DPC). The receptors originated from a young woman with alopecia areata. Some clones in this sample may be carry-over from other donors' samples.

This clonotype appeared a few times. The chain uses TRBV20-1 and TRBJ1-5; possibly TRBD1 for D (5 bases). This CDR3 comprises 15 residues. The germline V gene encodes CDR1 DFQATT and CDR2 SNEGSKA (reference sequence). Trimming shortened V by 6 bases and J by 4 bases, and 19 bases separated the two germline ends. The CDR3 nucleotides are TGCAGTGCCACCGAAGAGTCGGGGCTTAATCAGCCCCAGCATTTT. The encoded protein is CSATEESGLNQPQHF.

In this sample, this clonotype turned up many times. The V and J genes are TRBV5-1 and TRBJ2-2; 7 bases line up with TRBD1. V shed 1 base and J 5 bases; nucleotides not matched to a gene: 11. This CDR3 region has 17 residues. The germline CDR1 and CDR2 sequences are SGHRS and YFSETQ. The CDR3 sequence: CASSLWVSGTATGELFF. The DNA of the CDR3 is TGCGCCAGCAGCTTGTGGGTGTCCGGGACAGCAACCGGGGAGCTGTTTTTT.

This clonotype has at least ten counts. The chain combines TRBV5-1 with TRBJ2-1, with D perhaps TRBD1 or TRBD2 (6 bases each). The germline V and J ends were trimmed by 8 bases and 10 bases, with 25 bases remaining between them. Germline V gives CDR1 SGHRS, CDR2 YFSETQ. The CDR3 has 15 residues. The CDR3 coding sequence is TGCGCCAGTCAACCCAGACTATTAGGGGGAGGCGAGCAGTTCTTC. Protein: CASQPRLLGGGEQFF.

Many counts were recorded for this clonotype. As DNA, the CDR3 is TGTGCCAGCAGTTACCGGGGGGGCCCGGGCACAGATACGCAGTATTTT. Protein: CASSYRGGPGTDTQYF. The chain employs TRBV6-6 and TRBJ2-3; 8 nucleotides match TRBD2. CDR3 length: 16 amino acids. CDR1 MNHNY and CDR2 SVGAGI come from the germline V gene (reference sequence). V shed 2 bases, J shed 1 base, and the junction held 5 bases outside the gene matches.

This clonotype was picked up many times. The rearrangement links TRBV20-1 to TRBJ1-4, with D uncertain. Per germline, CDR1 DFQATT and CDR2 SNEGSKA (reference sequence). This CDR3 has 12 residues. V dropped 3 bases and J dropped 6 bases, with 8 bases sitting between them. The CDR3 spells CSARWADEKLFF. CDR3 nucleotides: TGCAGTGCTAGGTGGGCCGATGAAAAACTGTTTTTT.